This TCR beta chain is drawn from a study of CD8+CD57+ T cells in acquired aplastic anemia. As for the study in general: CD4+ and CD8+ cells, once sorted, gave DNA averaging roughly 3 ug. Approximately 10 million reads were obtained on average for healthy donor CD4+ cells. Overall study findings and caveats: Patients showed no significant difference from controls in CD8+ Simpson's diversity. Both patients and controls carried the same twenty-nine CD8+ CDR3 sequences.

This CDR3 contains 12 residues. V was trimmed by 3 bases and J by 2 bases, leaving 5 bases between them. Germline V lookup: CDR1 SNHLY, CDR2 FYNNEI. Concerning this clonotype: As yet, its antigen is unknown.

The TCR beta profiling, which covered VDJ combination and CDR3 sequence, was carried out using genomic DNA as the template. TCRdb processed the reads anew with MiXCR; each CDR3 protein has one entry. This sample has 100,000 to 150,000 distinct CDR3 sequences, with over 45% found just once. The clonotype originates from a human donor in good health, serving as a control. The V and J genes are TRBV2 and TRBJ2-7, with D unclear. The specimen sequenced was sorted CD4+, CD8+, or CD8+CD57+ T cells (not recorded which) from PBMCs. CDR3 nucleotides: TGTGCCAGCAGTGACGGCCCCTACGAGCAGTACTTC. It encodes CASSDGPYEQYF.